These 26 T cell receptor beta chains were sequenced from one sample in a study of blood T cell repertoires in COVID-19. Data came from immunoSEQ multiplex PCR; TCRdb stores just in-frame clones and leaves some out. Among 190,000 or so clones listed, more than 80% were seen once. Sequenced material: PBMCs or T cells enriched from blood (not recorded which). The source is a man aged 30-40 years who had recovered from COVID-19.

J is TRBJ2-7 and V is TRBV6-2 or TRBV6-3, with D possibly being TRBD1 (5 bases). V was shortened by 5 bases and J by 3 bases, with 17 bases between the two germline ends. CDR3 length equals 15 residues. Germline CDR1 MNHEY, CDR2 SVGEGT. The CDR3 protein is CASSNRRVIDYEQYF. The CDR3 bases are TGTGCCAGCAGTAATCGCAGGGTAATTGACTACGAGCAGTACTTC.

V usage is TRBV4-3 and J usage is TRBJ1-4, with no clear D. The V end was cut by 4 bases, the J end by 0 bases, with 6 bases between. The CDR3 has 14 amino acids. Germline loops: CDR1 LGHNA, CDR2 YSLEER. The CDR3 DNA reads TGCGCCAGCAGCCCCGGAGCAACTAATGAAAAACTGTTTTTT. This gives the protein CASSPGATNEKLFF.

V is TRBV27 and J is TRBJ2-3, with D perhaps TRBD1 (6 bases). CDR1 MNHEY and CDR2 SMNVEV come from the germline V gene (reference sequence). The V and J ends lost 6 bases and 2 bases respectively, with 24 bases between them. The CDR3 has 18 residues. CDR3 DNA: TGTGCCAGCAGAGATAGCCTCAGGCAGGGGCCCTTCACAGATACGCAGTATTTT. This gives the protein CASRDSLRQGPFTDTQYF.

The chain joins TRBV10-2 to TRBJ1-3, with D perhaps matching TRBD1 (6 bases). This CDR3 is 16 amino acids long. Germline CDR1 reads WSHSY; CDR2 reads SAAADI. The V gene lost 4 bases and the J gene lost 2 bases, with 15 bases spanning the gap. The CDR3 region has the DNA TGCGCCAGCAGTGGGCCGGGACAAAGACCTGGAAACACCATATATTTT. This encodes CASSGPGQRPGNTIYF.

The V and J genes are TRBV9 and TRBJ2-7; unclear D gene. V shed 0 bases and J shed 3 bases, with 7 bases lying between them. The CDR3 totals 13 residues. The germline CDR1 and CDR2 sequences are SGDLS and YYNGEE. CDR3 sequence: CASSVATNYEQYF. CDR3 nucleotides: TGTGCCAGCAGCGTAGCTACTAACTACGAGCAGTACTTC.

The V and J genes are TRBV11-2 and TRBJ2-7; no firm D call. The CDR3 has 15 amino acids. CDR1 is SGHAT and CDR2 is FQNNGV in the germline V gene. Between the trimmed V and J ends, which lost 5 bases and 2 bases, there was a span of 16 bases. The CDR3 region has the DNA TGTGCCAGCAGCGTTAGAGCCTCGGTCCCCTACGAGCAGTACTTC. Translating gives CASSVRASVPYEQYF.

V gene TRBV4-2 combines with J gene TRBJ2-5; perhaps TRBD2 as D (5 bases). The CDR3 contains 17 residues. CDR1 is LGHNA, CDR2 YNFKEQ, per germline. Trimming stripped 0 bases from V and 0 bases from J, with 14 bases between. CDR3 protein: CASSQDGRVTNQETQYF. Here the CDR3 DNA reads TGTGCCAGCAGCCAAGATGGGCGCGTGACTAACCAAGAGACCCAGTACTTC.

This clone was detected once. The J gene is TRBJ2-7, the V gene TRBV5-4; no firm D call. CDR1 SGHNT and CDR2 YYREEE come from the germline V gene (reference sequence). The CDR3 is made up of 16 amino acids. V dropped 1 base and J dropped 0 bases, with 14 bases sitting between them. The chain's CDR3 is CASSLRSTSISYEQYF. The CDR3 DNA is TGTGCCAGCAGCTTGAGATCAACCTCTATCTCCTACGAGCAGTACTTC.

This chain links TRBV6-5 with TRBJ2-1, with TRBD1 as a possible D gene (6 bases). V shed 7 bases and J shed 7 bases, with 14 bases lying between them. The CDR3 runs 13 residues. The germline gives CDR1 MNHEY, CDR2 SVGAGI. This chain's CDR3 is CASKYHRENEQFF. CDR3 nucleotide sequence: TGTGCCAGCAAGTATCACAGGGAAAATGAGCAGTTCTTC.

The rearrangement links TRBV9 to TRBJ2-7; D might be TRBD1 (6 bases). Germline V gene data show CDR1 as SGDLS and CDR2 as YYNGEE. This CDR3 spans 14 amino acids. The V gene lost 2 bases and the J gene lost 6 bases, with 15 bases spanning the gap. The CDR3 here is CASSVTNTGTEQYF. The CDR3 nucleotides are TGTGCCAGCAGCGTCACTAATACAGGGACCGAGCAGTACTTC.

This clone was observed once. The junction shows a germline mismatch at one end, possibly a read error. Written as DNA, the CDR3 is TGCAGCCTTGACAGGGTCTGGTTAAATGAAAAACTGTTTTTT. This gives the protein CSLDRVWLNEKLFF. The chain has TRBV29-1 and TRBJ1-4; 7 nucleotides agree with TRBD1. Germline CDR1 reads SQVTM; CDR2 reads ANQGSEA. This CDR3 has 14 residues.

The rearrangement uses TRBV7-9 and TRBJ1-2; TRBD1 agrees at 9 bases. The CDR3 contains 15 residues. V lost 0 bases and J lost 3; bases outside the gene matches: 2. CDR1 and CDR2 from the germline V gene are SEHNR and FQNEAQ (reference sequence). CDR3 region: CASSLAQGAHYGYTF. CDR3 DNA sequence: TGTGCCAGCAGCTTAGCACAGGGGGCGCACTATGGCTACACCTTC. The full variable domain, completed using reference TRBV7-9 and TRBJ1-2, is DTGVSQNPRHKITKRGQNVTFRCDPISEHNRLYWYRQTLGQGPEFLTYFQNEAQLEKSRLLSDRFSAERPKGSFSTLEIQRTEQGDSAMYLCASSLAQGAHYGYTFGSGTRLTVV.

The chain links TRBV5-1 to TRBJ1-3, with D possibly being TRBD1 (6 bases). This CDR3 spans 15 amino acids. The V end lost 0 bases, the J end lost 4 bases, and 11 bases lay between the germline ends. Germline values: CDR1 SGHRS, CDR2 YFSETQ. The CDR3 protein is CASSLGQDAGNTIYF. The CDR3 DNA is TGCGCCAGCAGCTTGGGACAGGACGCCGGAAACACCATATATTTT.

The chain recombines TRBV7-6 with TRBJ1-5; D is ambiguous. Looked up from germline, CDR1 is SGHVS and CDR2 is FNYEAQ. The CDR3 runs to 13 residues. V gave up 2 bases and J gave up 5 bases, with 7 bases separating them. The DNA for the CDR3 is TGTGCCAGCAGCTTATTTTCCGATCAGCCCCAGCATTTT. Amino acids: CASSLFSDQPQHF.

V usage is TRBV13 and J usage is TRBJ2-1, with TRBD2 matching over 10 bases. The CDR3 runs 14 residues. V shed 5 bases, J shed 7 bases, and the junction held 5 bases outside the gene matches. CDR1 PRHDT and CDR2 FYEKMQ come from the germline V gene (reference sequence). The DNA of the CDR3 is TGTGCCAGCAGCACCCGGACTAGCGGTAATGAGCAGTTCTTC. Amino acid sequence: CASSTRTSGNEQFF.

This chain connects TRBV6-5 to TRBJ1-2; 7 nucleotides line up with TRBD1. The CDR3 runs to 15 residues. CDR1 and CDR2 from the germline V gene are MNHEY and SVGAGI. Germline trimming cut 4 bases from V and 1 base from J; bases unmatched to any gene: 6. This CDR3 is CASSSWTGINYGYTF. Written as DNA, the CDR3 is TGTGCCAGCAGTTCTTGGACAGGAATTAACTATGGCTACACCTTC.

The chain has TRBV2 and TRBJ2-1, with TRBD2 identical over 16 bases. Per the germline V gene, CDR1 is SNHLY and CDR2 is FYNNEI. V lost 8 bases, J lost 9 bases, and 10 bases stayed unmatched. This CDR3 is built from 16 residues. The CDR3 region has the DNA TGTGCCAGCCCCTGGGGGACTAGCGGGGGGGCCGGTGAGCAGTTCTTC. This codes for CASPWGTSGGAGEQFF.

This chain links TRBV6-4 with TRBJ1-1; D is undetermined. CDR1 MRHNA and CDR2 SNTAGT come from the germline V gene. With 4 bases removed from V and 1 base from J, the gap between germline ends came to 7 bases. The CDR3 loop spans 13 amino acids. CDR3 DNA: TGTGCCAGCAGTGTGAGGGCGAACACTGAAGCTTTCTTT. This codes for CASSVRANTEAFF.

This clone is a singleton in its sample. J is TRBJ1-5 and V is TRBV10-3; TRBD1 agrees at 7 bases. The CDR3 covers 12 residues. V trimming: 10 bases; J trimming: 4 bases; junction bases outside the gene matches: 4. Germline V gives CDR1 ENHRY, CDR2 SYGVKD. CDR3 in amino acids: CASGTENQPQHF. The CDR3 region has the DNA TGTGCCAGTGGGACAGAAAATCAGCCCCAGCATTTT.

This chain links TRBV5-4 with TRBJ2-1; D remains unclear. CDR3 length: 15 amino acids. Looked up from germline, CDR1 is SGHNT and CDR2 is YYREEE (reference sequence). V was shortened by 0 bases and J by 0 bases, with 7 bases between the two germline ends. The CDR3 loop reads CASSLAASSYNEQFF. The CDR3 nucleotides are TGTGCCAGCAGCTTGGCGGCTAGCTCCTACAATGAGCAGTTCTTC. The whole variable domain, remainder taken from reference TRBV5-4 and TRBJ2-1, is ETGVTQSPTHLIKTRGQQVTLRCSSQSGHNTVSWYQQALGQGPQFIFQYYREEENGRGNFPPRFSGLQFPNYSSELNVNALELDDSALYLCASSLAASSYNEQFFGPGTRLTVL.

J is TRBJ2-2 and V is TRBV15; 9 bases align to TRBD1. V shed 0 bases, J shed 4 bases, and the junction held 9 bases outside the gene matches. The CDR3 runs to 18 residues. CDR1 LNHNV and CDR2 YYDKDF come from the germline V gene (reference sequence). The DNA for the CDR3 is TGTGCCACCAGCAGAGATCGCGGGACAGGGTTCAGCACCGGGGAGCTGTTTTTT. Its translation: CATSRDRGTGFSTGELFF.

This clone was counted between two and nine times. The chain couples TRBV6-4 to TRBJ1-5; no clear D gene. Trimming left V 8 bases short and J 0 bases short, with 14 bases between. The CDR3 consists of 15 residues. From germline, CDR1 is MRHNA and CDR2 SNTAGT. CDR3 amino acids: CASPNKINSNQPQHF. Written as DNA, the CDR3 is TGTGCCAGCCCGAACAAAATCAATAGCAATCAGCCCCAGCATTTT.

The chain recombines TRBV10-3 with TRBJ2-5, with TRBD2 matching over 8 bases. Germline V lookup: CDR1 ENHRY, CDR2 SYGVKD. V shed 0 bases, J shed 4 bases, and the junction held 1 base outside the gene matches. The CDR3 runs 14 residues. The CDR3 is CAISESAGAETQYF. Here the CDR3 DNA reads TGTGCCATCAGTGAGTCAGCGGGGGCAGAGACCCAGTACTTC.

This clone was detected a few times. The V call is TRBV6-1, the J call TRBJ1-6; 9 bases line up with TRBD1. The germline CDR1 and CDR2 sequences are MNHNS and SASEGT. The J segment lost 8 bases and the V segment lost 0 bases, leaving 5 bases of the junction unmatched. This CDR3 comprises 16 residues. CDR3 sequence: CASSEAWTGEDSPLHF. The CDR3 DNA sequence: TGTGCCAGCAGTGAAGCCTGGACAGGGGAAGATTCACCCCTCCACTTT.

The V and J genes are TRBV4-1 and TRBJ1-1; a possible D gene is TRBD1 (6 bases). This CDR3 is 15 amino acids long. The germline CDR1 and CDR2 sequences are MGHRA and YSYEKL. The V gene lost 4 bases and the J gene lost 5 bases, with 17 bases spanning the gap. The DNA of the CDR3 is TGCGCCAGCAGCCGGATCACAGGGATTTTAACTGAAGCTTTCTTT. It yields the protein CASSRITGILTEAFF.

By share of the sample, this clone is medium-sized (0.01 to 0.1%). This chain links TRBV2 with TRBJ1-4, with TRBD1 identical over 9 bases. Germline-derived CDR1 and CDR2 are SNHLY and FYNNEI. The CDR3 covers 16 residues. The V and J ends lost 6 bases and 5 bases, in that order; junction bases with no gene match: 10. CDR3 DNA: TGTGCCAGCAGGATGAAAACAGGGGGCCGCAATGAAAAACTGTTTTTT. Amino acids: CASRMKTGGRNEKLFF.